Listed below are T cell receptor beta chains from one sample, sequenced in a study of CD8 T cells in Susac syndrome. TCRdb passed the immunoSEQ multiplex PCR reads through MiXCR, listing each CDR3 protein once. The sample has some 120,000 distinct CDR3 sequences; roughly 95% are singletons. Sequenced material: CD4+ T cells from PBMCs. The receptors derive from a human donor in good health. Both conserved end residues are part of each CDR3. The D gene is left open where the match is weak. Where a row states a size, it is once, few, many or the class of an expanded clone; other rows omit it.

TRBJ2-1 | . | TRBV28 | . | TGTGCCAGCAGTCCCCCCGGCAACAATGAGCAGTTCTTC | CASSPPGNNEQFF
TRBJ2-6 | . | TRBV6-5 | . | TGTGCCAGCAGTTACTCGATGACTGGGGCCAACGTCCTGACTTTC | CASSYSMTGANVLTF
TRBJ1-5 | TRBD1 | TRBV18 | . | TGTGCCAGCTCCGGACAGGGGGATCAGCCCCAGCATTTT | CASSGQGDQPQHF
TRBJ2-1 | . | TRBV4-1 | . | TGCGCCAGCAGCCAAGCCCTCTCTAGCGTCAGCTCCTACAATGAGCAGGTCTTC | CASSQALSSVSSYNEQVF
TRBJ2-5 | TRBD2 | TRBV5-1 | . | TGCGCCAGCAGTCCTGGACTAGCTACAGAGACCCAGTACTTC | CASSPGLATETQYF
TRBJ2-3 | TRBD1 | TRBV5-1 | . | TGCGCCAGCAGCTTAAGAAGGGACAGGGGGGCAGATACGCAGTATTTT | CASSLRRDRGADTQYF
TRBJ2-1 | TRBD2 | TRBV3-1 | . | TGTGCCAGCAGCCCCCGAATAGCGGGAGGGCGACGGCAGTTCTTC | CASSPRIAGGRRQFF
TRBJ1-5 | TRBD1 | TRBV3-1 | once | TGTGCCAGCAGCCCGGGACAGCACAATCAGCCCCAGCATTTT | CASSPGQHNQPQHF
TRBJ2-7 | . | TRBV29-1 | . | TGCAGCGTTGTTAAATTACGGGACCGCGCCTACGAGCAGTACTTC | CSVVKLRDRAYEQYF
TRBJ2-7 | TRBD2 | TRBV6-6 | . | TGTGCCAGCAGTTTTTACGAGCGGGAGAGGGGCGAGCAGTACTTC | CASSFYERERGEQYF
TRBJ2-7 | . | TRBV9 | . | TGTGCCAGCAGCGTAGGGGTAGCGACCTACGAGCAGTACTTC | CASSVGVATYEQYF
TRBJ2-1 | . | TRBV19 | . | TGTGCCAGTAGCTCTCAGCCGAGCTCCTACAATGAGCAGTTCTTC | CASSSQPSSYNEQFF
TRBJ2-7 | TRBD2 | TRBV2 | once | TGTGCCAGCAGTGAATTAGGAGGACTAGCGGGAGGGCCCGCGGAAGACGAGCAGTACTTC | CASSELGGLAGGPAEDEQYF
TRBJ2-2 | . | TRBV4-1 | . | TGCGCCAGCAGCCAAGATTTGGCAGGGCTGCTCAAACTGGTCACCGGGGAGCTGTTTTTT | CASSQDLAGLLKLVTGELFF
TRBJ2-7 | . | TRBV2 | . | TGTGCCAGCAGTCCGGACGTCACCTACGAGCAGTACTTC | CASSPDVTYEQYF
TRBJ2-5 | . | TRBV6-5 | . | TGTGCCAGCAGTCTATTCGGGGCTGGGGAGACCCAGTACTTC | CASSLFGAGETQYF
TRBJ1-1 | . | TRBV3-1 | . | TGTGCCAGCAGCCAAGATGGGGGGGACGGAACTGAAGCTTTCTTT | CASSQDGGDGTEAFF
TRBJ2-7 | . | TRBV14 | . | TGTGCCAGCAGCCGACAGTTTTCCTACGAGCAGTACTTC | CASSRQFSYEQYF
TRBJ2-3 | TRBD2 | TRBV12-3/TRBV12-4 | . | TGTGCCAGCAGCTCCAACAGCGGGAGGGTTACCGATACGCAGTATTTT | CASSSNSGRVTDTQYF
TRBJ1-2 | . | TRBV28 | . | TGTGCCAGCAGTTACAACTACGGGAATGGCTACACCTTC | CASSYNYGNGYTF
TRBJ2-4 | TRBD2 | TRBV6-5 | . | TGTGCCAGCAGTTACTCGAGGCTAGCGGGGGGGAACATTCAGTACTTC | CASSYSRLAGGNIQYF
TRBJ2-3 | . | TRBV28 | few | TGTGCCAGCAGTCCCCCGTCCGGACTCACAGATACGCAGTATTTT | CASSPPSGLTDTQYF
TRBJ1-2 | . | TRBV5-1 | once | TGCGCCAGCAGCCAGACACCGAACTATGGCTACACCTTC | CASSQTPNYGYTF
TRBJ2-2 | TRBD2 | TRBV6-5 | . | TGTGCCAGCACTATGGGACTAGTCAACACCGGGGAGCTGTTTTTT | CASTMGLVNTGELFF
TRBJ1-5 | . | TRBV18 | few | TGTGCCAGCTCACGAGGGGACCAGCCCCAGCATTTT | CASSRGDQPQHF
TRBJ2-1 | TRBD1 | TRBV5-1 | . | TGCGCCAGCAGCTTACAGGGGGCGACCTACAATGAGCAGTTCTTC | CASSLQGATYNEQFF
TRBJ2-7 | TRBD1 | TRBV5-1 | . | TGCGCCAGCAGGTTAGGGGACAGGGGTTACGAGCAGTACTTC | CASRLGDRGYEQYF
TRBJ2-1 | . | TRBV7-2 | . | TGTGCCAGCAGCTTAGCAGCGTTTCCGTACAATGAGCAGTTCTTC | CASSLAAFPYNEQFF
TRBJ2-1 | . | TRBV20-1 | . | TGCAGTGCCCGGACCAATGTAAATGAGCAGTTCTTC | CSARTNVNEQFF
TRBJ2-1 | . | TRBV5-1 | . | TGCGCCAGCAGCGTAAGGGAGAGGGGAGTGCAGTTCTTC | CASSVRERGVQFF
TRBJ2-7 | . | TRBV3-1 | few | TGTGCCAGCAGCCACAGCAACTACGGTCCCGCCTACGAGCAGTACTTC | CASSHSNYGPAYEQYF
TRBJ2-4 | . | TRBV29-1 | . | TGCAGCGTCCTATGGGGCTCCCTAGCCAAAAACATTCAGTACTTC | CSVLWGSLAKNIQYF
TRBJ2-1 | . | TRBV18 | . | TGTGCCAGCTCACCGCGGAATAGCATCATTCCCTACAATGAGCAGTTCTTC | CASSPRNSIIPYNEQFF
TRBJ2-1 | . | TRBV20-1 | . | TGCAGTGCTAGTCGGTACAATGAGCAGTTCTTC | CSASRYNEQFF
TRBJ2-1 | . | TRBV2 | . | TGTGCCAGCAAGGAGCCACACTCCTACAATGAGCAGTTCTTC | CASKEPHSYNEQFF
TRBJ2-1 | TRBD1 | TRBV18 | . | TGTGCCAGCTCACCAACAGGGGGATACGAGCAGTTCTTC | CASSPTGGYEQFF
TRBJ2-5 | . | TRBV20-1 | . | TGCAGTGCTAGGCAGGGCCCCGGGACCCAGTACTTC | CSARQGPGTQYF
TRBJ2-3 | TRBD2 | TRBV20-1 | . | TGCAGTGCTGTGACTAGCGGGAGCTCAGATACGCAGTATTTT | CSAVTSGSSDTQYF
TRBJ2-5 | . | TRBV12-3/TRBV12-4 | . | TGTGCCAGCAGTTTATCGGCCAGACAAGAGACCCAGTACTTC | CASSLSARQETQYF
TRBJ2-7 | TRBD1 | TRBV7-9 | . | TGTGCCAGCAGCTTAGCCTCCGGGACAGCATCCTACGAGCAGTACTTC | CASSLASGTASYEQYF
TRBJ2-2 | TRBD1 | TRBV12-3/TRBV12-4 | . | TGTGCCAGCAGTTGGGACAGTTCTTTAAAGGAGCTGTTTTTT | CASSWDSSLKELFF
TRBJ2-7 | . | TRBV6-1 | . | TGTGCCAGCAGCTCCTACACCTACGAGCAGTACTTC | CASSSYTYEQYF
TRBJ2-5 | . | TRBV30 | . | TGTGCCTGGAGTGTCGCGAGTCCGGGGACCCAGTACTTC | CAWSVASPGTQYF
TRBJ2-5 | . | TRBV11-2 | once | TGTGCCAGCAGCCGGTCTCAGGGACTCCCACTAGGGACCCAGTACTTC | CASSRSQGLPLGTQYF
TRBJ2-7 | . | TRBV21-1 | . | TGTGCCAGCAGCAATGCCGGGACTAGCGGGAACCACGAGCAGTACTTC | CASSNAGTSGNHEQYF
TRBJ2-1 | . | TRBV5-1 | . | TGCGCCAGCAGCTTGGGAGGGGCCGTCTCCTTCTTC | CASSLGGAVSFF
TRBJ2-2 | TRBD1 | TRBV12-3/TRBV12-4 | . | TGTGCCAGCAGCCAAGGACAGGGGAACACCGGGGAGCTGTTTTTT | CASSQGQGNTGELFF
TRBJ2-7 | . | TRBV25-1 | . | TGTGCCAGCAGTGAGGGCCGGGGACCATCCTACGAGCAGTACTTC | CASSEGRGPSYEQYF
TRBJ2-1 | . | TRBV29-1 | once | TGCAGCTTACAGGCGACTTGGGATGAGCAGTTCTTC | CSLQATWDEQFF
TRBJ1-5 | . | TRBV2 | . | TGTGCCAGCGGAAGCAATCAGCCCCAGCATTTT | CASGSNQPQHF
TRBJ2-2 | . | TRBV19 | . | TGTGCCAGTAGTACCCGCAGGAGGAACACCGGGGAGCTGTTTTTT | CASSTRRRNTGELFF
TRBJ2-1 | . | TRBV5-1 | . | TGCGCCAGCAGCTCAGGGGGCGCGGGGACTAGAGTCAATGAGCAGTTCTTC | CASSSGGAGTRVNEQFF
TRBJ2-2 | TRBD1 | TRBV5-6 | . | TGTGCCAGCAGCTTCCAGGGGGCTGACACCGGGGAGCTGTTTTTT | CASSFQGADTGELFF
TRBJ2-5 | TRBD2 | TRBV4-2 | . | TGTGCCAGCAGCCAAACTCCTAGCGGGAGGGGGCAAGAGACCCAGTACTTC | CASSQTPSGRGQETQYF
TRBJ2-7 | TRBD2 | TRBV20-1 | . | TGCAGTGCCGTACGGGGCGGGGGCTCCTACGAGCAGTACTTC | CSAVRGGGSYEQYF
TRBJ1-2 | TRBD1 | TRBV7-2 | . | TGTGCCAGCAGAGGACAGGGTGGTAACTATGGCTACACCTTC | CASRGQGGNYGYTF